This T cell receptor beta chain was sequenced during a study of blood T cell repertoires in COVID-19. Study background: Collection of acute and convalescent COVID-19 samples took place in the United States, Italy and Spain. In each case, the material was cDNA or gDNA derived from T cells, B-cell-depleted T cells, or PBMCs.

The CDR3 sequence is 15 residues long. In germline, CDR1 is LNHDA, CDR2 SQIVND (reference sequence). V shed 7 bases and J 4 bases; nucleotides not matched to a gene: 9. Authors' processing steps: Reference gene primers were amplified, and this amplification served to estimate nucleated cell counts. The repertoire was sequenced with immunoSEQ multiplex PCR; TCRdb's copy has only in-frame clones and lacks some. V and J calls and clone size follow that table, whereas D and trimming were derived from the DNA. The sample consists of hundreds of thousands of clones, around 86% of them appearing once. J is TRBJ2-5 and V is TRBV19; 10 bases are shared with TRBD1. The sequence came from a woman in her twenties or thirties with active or convalescent COVID-19. The sample taken for sequencing was peripheral blood. For the CDR3, the DNA is TGTGCCAGTAAGATTGGGACAGGGGTAGGAGAGACCCAGTACTTC. Its translation: CASKIGTGVGETQYF. The entire variable domain, with the rest obtained from reference TRBV19 and TRBJ2-5, is as follows: DGGITQSPKYLFRKEGQNVTLSCEQNLNHDAMYWYRQDPGQGLRLIYYSQIVNDFQKGDIAEGYSVSREKKESFPLTVTSAQKNPTAFYLCASKIGTGVGETQYFGPGTRLLVL.